This T cell receptor beta chain was profiled in a study of cytomegalovirus exposure and HLA in healthy donors. Overall study findings and caveats: A later analysis appeared to link common viral pathogens to several of the most significant clusters. Cytomegalovirus association was assigned to about 150 TCR beta chains. Roughly even sequencing depth across donors was the assumption behind the presence/absence analyses. TCR sequences were mostly rare, though some public TCRs occurred in many donors.

A note on this clone: Antigen unknown.

This CDR3 has 16 residues. The germline V gene encodes CDR1 MGHRA and CDR2 YSYEKL. V lost 4 bases and J lost 6; bases outside the gene matches: 14. PCR was performed using 60 Vbeta and 13 Jbeta primers. Here immunoSEQ multiplex PCR was the method, and the copy in TCRdb shows in-frame clones only, minus some. The sample shows some 130,000 clones, roughly four fifths of them seen only once. J is TRBJ1-1 and V is TRBV4-1; TRBD1 aligns across 7 bases. What was sequenced was PBMCs. The receptor's source is a boy aged 5-17 years in good health and CMV-seronegative. The CDR3 coding sequence is TGCGCCAGCAGCCTACCGGACAGGCGGATCGGAGCTGAAGCTTTCTTT. Translated: CASSLPDRRIGAEAFF.